Listed here is a single T cell receptor (beta chain). Germline assignment: CDR1 MGHRA and CDR2 YSYEKL. The CDR3 has 14 amino acids. The V segment lost 4 bases and the J segment 4 bases; nucleotides outside the gene matches: 4. This entry is derived from a study of cytomegalovirus exposure and HLA in healthy donors. Study-level background: Falling in the Caucasian-associated ancestry cluster were 80% to 90% of approximately 410 genotyped donors.

A multiplex PCR was run with 60 Vbeta primers and 13 Jbeta primers. The repertoire was sequenced with immunoSEQ multiplex PCR; TCRdb's copy has only in-frame clones and lacks some. The data contain 150,000 or so clones, roughly 82% of them seen just once; the ten biggest clones take up under 8%. The J gene is TRBJ2-1, the V gene TRBV4-1; 7 nucleotides match TRBD1. Sample: PBMCs. The TCR comes from a woman between 50 and 59 years old in good health and CMV-seropositive. CDR3 bases: TGCGCCAGCAGCCGGGACAGCCAATACAATGAGCAGTTCTTC. It specifies CASSRDSQYNEQFF.